The clone carrying this T cell receptor (beta chain) showed up just a few times. Its antigen is still unknown. This same CDR3 is encoded by further DNA sequences in the sample. Germline CDR1 is KGHSH and CDR2 is LQKENI. With V trimmed by 2 bases and J by 5 bases, 1 base remained unmatched. The CDR3 runs 15 residues. What was sequenced were expressed TCRB transcripts, since all of the isolated RNA had been reverse transcribed. Profiling relied on immunoSEQ multiplex PCR, and the TCRdb table lists in-frame clones only, not all of them. The sample lists approximately 380,000 clones; more than 12% were seen once. The entry originates in a study of beta chain features in type 1 diabetes. Study outcomes and limitations: HLA effects on TCRB rearrangement stayed unresolved here.

Blood was collected once per donor into heparin, averaging about 120 mL. The TCR originated in a young woman in good health. The V gene is TRBV18, the J gene TRBJ2-1; 12 bases line up with TRBD2. Material: naive CD4+ T cells from blood. Here the CDR3 reads CASSPRTSGDNEQFF. The CDR3 DNA reads as TGTGCCAGCTCACCAAGGACTAGCGGGGACAATGAGCAGTTCTTC.